The TCR beta chain described here comes from a study of shared clonotypes between healthy human individuals. As concerns this clone: Its matching antigen is unknown.

Germline V gene data show CDR1 as SGHVS and CDR2 as FNYEAQ. V was trimmed by 6 bases and J by 7 bases, leaving 10 bases between them. The CDR3 length is 12 residues. Points from the study as a whole: The sharing of 4.5% to 5.5% of naive CD4 clonotypes was seen across a handful of donors.

All donors were Caucasian adults living in Nashville, Tennessee. In replicate PCRs of sorted subsets, roughly 200 ng DNA, approximately 32,000 T cell genomes, was used. Libraries were prepared by immunoSEQ multiplex PCR; TCRdb keeps only in-frame clonotypes and omits some of them. This table has more than 1,200,000 clones, approximately 98.5% appearing once. The TCR was taken from a man aged 25 to 40 in good health. Sequencing used naive CD4+ T cells sorted from blood. Subset of the sample: CD45RA+ positively selected. The V and J genes are TRBV7-6 and TRBJ1-5; D gene uncertain. CDR3 protein: CASSIPGQPQHF. The CDR3, as DNA: TGTGCCAGCAGTATCCCGGGACAGCCCCAGCATTTT.